This T cell receptor beta chain was identified during a study of T cells after somatic rescue of genetic block. The CDR3 length is 13 residues. V dropped 6 bases and J dropped 2 bases, with 9 bases sitting between them. Germline CDR1 reads MNHNS; CDR2 reads SASEGT. The protocol was immunoSEQ multiplex PCR, while the TCRdb copy is restricted to in-frame clones and leaves out a portion. Of 9,500 to 12,000 clones in the sample, about 78% are singletons; the top ten hold more than 7.5%. Sequenced sample: peripheral blood mononuclear cells (PBMCs). The receptor was derived from a boy younger than 18. This chain connects TRBV6-1 to TRBJ2-3; no reliable D call. The CDR3 coding sequence is TGTGCCAGCAGCGTGGGAATCACAGATACGCAGTATTTT. This sequence encodes CASSVGITDTQYF.